One sample yielded the 27 T cell receptor beta chains listed below, sequenced in a study of cytomegalovirus exposure and HLA in healthy donors. 13 Jbeta primers and 60 Vbeta primers were used for the PCR. Clones were sequenced by immunoSEQ multiplex PCR, and TCRdb holds only the in-frame ones, with some missing. Of 160,000 or so clones listed, approximately 80% are singletons. The sample comprised PBMCs. Receptors were obtained from a man aged 25 to 40 in good health and CMV-seropositive.

Only a few counts were recorded for this clone. The chain links TRBV6-1 to TRBJ1-5, with 7 positions matching TRBD1. The CDR3 sequence is 15 residues long. Germline V gene sequence: CDR1 MNHNS, CDR2 SASEGT. The V gene end was trimmed by 2 bases and the J gene end by 6 bases; junction bases not matched to a gene: 7. CDR3: CASSEFRQGSQPQHF. Written as DNA, the CDR3 is TGTGCCAGCAGTGAATTCCGACAGGGTAGTCAGCCCCAGCATTTT.

V is TRBV5-4 and J is TRBJ2-3; TRBD2 aligns across 8 bases. This CDR3 has 15 amino acids. The germline CDR1 and CDR2 sequences are SGHNT and YYREEE (reference sequence). With V trimmed by 4 bases and J by 2 bases, 6 bases remained unmatched. As DNA, the CDR3 is TGTGCCAGCAGCGGTAGCGGGGCCTTCACAGATACGCAGTATTTT. It is translated as CASSGSGAFTDTQYF. Full variable domain (rest looked up from reference TRBV5-4 and TRBJ2-3): ETGVTQSPTHLIKTRGQQVTLRCSSQSGHNTVSWYQQALGQGPQFIFQYYREEENGRGNFPPRFSGLQFPNYSSELNVNALELDDSALYLCASSGSGAFTDTQYFGPGTRLTVL.

V gene TRBV7-2 combines with J gene TRBJ2-1; 11 bases agree with TRBD1. This CDR3 comprises 15 residues. Germline values: CDR1 SGHTA, CDR2 FQGNSA. The junction had 3 bases not matched to a gene; V was cut back by 3 bases and J by 5 bases. In DNA form, the CDR3 reads TGTGCCAGCAGCTTCCGGGACAGGGGGAACAATGAGCAGTTCTTC. As protein: CASSFRDRGNNEQFF.

This chain links TRBV2 with TRBJ2-1, with a weak D call TRBD2 (6 bases). Trimming pared 4 bases from V and 15 bases from J, leaving 13 bases between. Germline CDR1 reads SNHLY; CDR2 reads FYNNEI. The CDR3 contains 11 residues. CDR3 bases: TGTGCCAGCAGTGCTAGCGCCAGTTGGTTCTTC. This encodes CASSASASWFF.

J is TRBJ2-7 and V is TRBV5-1; possibly TRBD2 for D (6 bases). The CDR3 runs 13 residues. Germline V gene lookup returns CDR1 SGHRS and CDR2 YFSETQ. V lost 0 bases, J lost 3 bases, and 7 bases lay in between. CDR3 protein: CASSLGGNYEQYF. Here the CDR3 DNA reads TGCGCCAGCAGCTTGGGCGGGAACTACGAGCAGTACTTC.

The chain carries TRBV15 and TRBJ2-7, with D maybe TRBD1 (6 bases). Per the germline V gene, CDR1 is LNHNV and CDR2 is YYDKDF (reference sequence). This CDR3 comprises 15 residues. Trimming removed 1 base from V and 6 bases from J, with 16 bases in between. CDR3 in DNA: TGTGCCACCAGCAGAGCTCACAGGGCCTCACCCGAGCAGTACTTC. Encoded protein: CATSRAHRASPEQYF.

V gene TRBV30 combines with J gene TRBJ2-1; 13 nucleotides line up with TRBD2. V lost 8 bases to trimming and J lost 6 bases; unmatched junction nucleotides: 4. The germline V gene has CDR1 GTSNPN and CDR2 SVGIG (reference sequence). The CDR3 length is 13 residues. CDR3 in amino acids: CARGTSGVNEQFF. The CDR3, as DNA: TGTGCCCGCGGGACTAGCGGGGTCAATGAGCAGTTCTTC.

The chain combines TRBV15 with TRBJ2-5; 7 bases are a match to TRBD2. The CDR3 extends over 16 amino acids. Germline V gene sequence: CDR1 LNHNV, CDR2 YYDKDF (reference sequence). Germline trimming cut 5 bases from V and 4 bases from J; bases unmatched to any gene: 13. The CDR3 reads CATSFRTSYGGETQYF. In DNA, the CDR3 is TGTGCCACCAGCTTTCGGACTAGTTATGGAGGAGAGACCCAGTACTTC.

The rearrangement joins TRBV5-1 to TRBJ1-6; a weak D match, TRBD1 (6 bases). Trimming cost V 0 bases and J 4 bases, with 11 bases left between them. This CDR3 is 16 amino acids long. Germline loops: CDR1 SGHRS, CDR2 YFSETQ. DNA of the CDR3: TGCGCCAGCAGCTTGGTGGGAGGGGGATATAATTCACCCCTCCACTTT. Residues: CASSLVGGGYNSPLHF.

V gene TRBV6-6 combines with J gene TRBJ2-7, with 8 positions matching TRBD1. CDR3 size: 15 residues. With V trimmed by 6 bases and J by 4 bases, 11 bases remained unmatched. Per germline, CDR1 MNHNY and CDR2 SVGAGI (reference sequence). The CDR3 nucleotides are TGTGCCAGCAGCCCCCCCTTGGACAGGGATTACGAGCAGTACTTC. Its protein product is CASSPPLDRDYEQYF.

V and J are TRBV5-4 and TRBJ2-3; 10 bases align to TRBD1. The V gene's germline CDR1 is SGHNT and CDR2 YYREEE (reference sequence). J was trimmed by 4 bases and V by 5 bases; bases with no gene match: 4. The CDR3 is 14 amino acids. In DNA, the CDR3 is TGTGCCAGCAGGGGGACAGGGGCGGCAGATACGCAGTATTTT. This encodes CASRGTGAADTQYF. Full variable domain (remainder filled in from reference TRBV5-4 and TRBJ2-3): ETGVTQSPTHLIKTRGQQVTLRCSSQSGHNTVSWYQQALGQGPQFIFQYYREEENGRGNFPPRFSGLQFPNYSSELNVNALELDDSALYLCASRGTGAADTQYFGPGTRLTVL.

The chain joins TRBV28 to TRBJ2-3, with 10 bases that match TRBD1. Germline V gene data show CDR1 as MDHEN and CDR2 as SYDVKM. Germline trimming cut 6 bases from V and 0 bases from J; bases unmatched to any gene: 6. The CDR3 runs to 16 residues. Here the CDR3 DNA reads TGTGCCAGCAGCTCCTGGACAGGGGGTAGCACAGATACGCAGTATTTT. Protein product: CASSSWTGGSTDTQYF.

The V gene is TRBV6-5, the J gene TRBJ2-1; weak D call: TRBD1 (6 bases). The CDR3 is made up of 12 amino acids. Germline-derived CDR1 and CDR2 are MNHEY and SVGAGI. V lost 6 bases to trimming and J lost 7 bases, with 10 bases between them. The CDR3 region has the DNA TGTGCCAGCAGCCTGACAGGAAATGAGCAGTTCTTC. Its protein product is CASSLTGNEQFF.

This chain connects TRBV7-2 to TRBJ2-7; 9 bases are shared with TRBD1. This CDR3 is 15 amino acids long. Germline V gene data show CDR1 as SGHTA and CDR2 as FQGNSA. After removal of 5 bases from V and 3 bases from J, the junction contained 8 bases not matched to a gene. The CDR3 DNA follows: TGTGCCAGCAGCCAAGGGACAGGGTCTTACTACGAGCAGTACTTC. This gives the protein CASSQGTGSYYEQYF.

This clone was counted a single time. The chain combines TRBV6-1 with TRBJ1-6; 7 nucleotides agree with TRBD1. The CDR3 extends over 14 amino acids. Germline trimming cut 6 bases from V and 7 bases from J; bases unmatched to any gene: 6. Germline CDR1 and CDR2: MNHNS and SASEGT. The CDR3 DNA reads as TGTGCCAGCAGGTTGGGACAGTTAAATTCACCCCTCCACTTT. It translates to CASRLGQLNSPLHF.

This CDR3 is CASSLWSSTYEQYF. The CDR3 DNA follows: TGTGCCAGCAGCTTATGGAGTTCCACCTACGAGCAGTACTTC. The gene calls are TRBV7-2 and TRBJ2-7, with D unresolved. The CDR3 runs to 14 residues. Trimming cost V 2 bases and J 2 bases, with 10 bases left between them. The germline gives CDR1 SGHTA, CDR2 FQGNSA.

This clone was observed once. The rearrangement uses TRBV7-9 and TRBJ2-7, with 8 bases aligning to TRBD1. Trimming at V came to 5 bases and at J to 7 bases, leaving 7 bases not matched to a gene. CDR3 length: 13 residues. Germline CDR1 and CDR2: SEHNR and FQNEAQ (reference sequence). CDR3 sequence: CASSPARGLEQYF. The CDR3 bases are TGTGCCAGCAGCCCGGCCAGGGGGCTGGAGCAGTACTTC.

This chain connects TRBV6-5 to TRBJ2-7, with D uncertain. Trimming cost V 6 bases and J 3 bases, with 12 bases left between them. The CDR3 spans 13 residues. Germline V lookup: CDR1 MNHEY, CDR2 SVGAGI. In DNA, the CDR3 is TGTGCCAGCAGGGGTCCCCTAGACTACGAGCAGTACTTC. It yields the protein CASRGPLDYEQYF.

The table lists this clone with a few counts. For the CDR3, the DNA is TGTGCCAGTCGTCCGAGGCGGGGGGCAACAGATACGCAGTATTTT. Protein product: CASRPRRGATDTQYF. The chain joins TRBV11-2 to TRBJ2-3; 8 nucleotides agree with TRBD2. With 9 bases clipped from V and 3 bases from J, the junction kept 11 bases outside the gene matches. CDR3 length: 15 amino acids. In germline, CDR1 is SGHAT, CDR2 FQNNGV.

This clone showed up just a few times. This chain uses TRBV5-4 with TRBJ2-5; D uncertain. This CDR3 has 11 residues. Trimming took 3 bases from V and 5 from J, leaving 5 bases between them. From germline, CDR1 is SGHNT and CDR2 YYREEE (reference sequence). The CDR3 nucleotides read TGTGCCAGCAGCTCGGTCGAGACCCAGTACTTC. This gives the protein CASSSVETQYF.

This CDR3 is CASSSLTEQETQYF. The DNA for the CDR3 is TGTGCCAGCAGCTCCTTGACAGAACAAGAGACCCAGTACTTC. The chain links TRBV11-3 to TRBJ2-5, with D maybe TRBD1 (5 bases). Germline V CDR1 and CDR2: SGHNT, YENEEA. The CDR3 sequence is 14 residues long. The V end was cut by 4 bases, the J end by 2 bases, with 11 bases between.

CDR3 in DNA: TGTGCCAGCAGTGAAGGGTGGAGCTCCTACGAGCAGTACTTC. As protein: CASSEGWSSYEQYF. The rearrangement joins TRBV6-1 to TRBJ2-7; D is ambiguous. The CDR3 runs 14 residues. The V end lost 1 base, the J end lost 0 bases, and 7 bases lay between the germline ends. Germline V CDR1 and CDR2: MNHNS, SASEGT.

The V call is TRBV15, the J call TRBJ1-5; possibly TRBD1 for D (5 bases). CDR3 length equals 18 residues. V lost 0 bases, J lost 0 bases, and 15 bases lay in between. In germline, CDR1 is LNHNV, CDR2 YYDKDF (reference sequence). CDR3 nucleotide sequence: TGTGCCACCAGCAGAGATAGGCAGGGTCCCACTAGCAATCAGCCCCAGCATTTT. Translating gives CATSRDRQGPTSNQPQHF.

The gene calls are TRBV11-3 and TRBJ2-3, with TRBD1 identical over 7 bases. The CDR3 has 13 amino acids. Germline loops: CDR1 SGHNT, CDR2 YENEEA. V shed 5 bases and J 7 bases; nucleotides not matched to a gene: 6. CDR3 loop: CASSPRGLNTQYF. DNA for the CDR3: TGTGCCAGCAGCCCTAGGGGGCTAAATACGCAGTATTTT. The whole variable domain, filled in from reference TRBV11-3 and TRBJ2-3, reads EAGVVQSPRYKIIEKKQPVAFWCNPISGHNTLYWYLQNLGQGPELLIRYENEEAVDDSQLPKDRFSAERLKGVDSTLKIQPAELGDSAVYLCASSPRGLNTQYFGPGTRLTVL.

The rearrangement links TRBV7-9 to TRBJ1-5; possibly TRBD1 for D (6 bases). Germline V gives CDR1 SEHNR, CDR2 FQNEAQ (reference sequence). Trimming stripped 5 bases from V and 5 bases from J, with 13 bases between. The CDR3 loop spans 14 amino acids. The CDR3 region has the DNA TGTGCCAGCAGCAAACAGGGAGGGGATCAGCCCCAGCATTTT. It translates to CASSKQGGDQPQHF.

The genes are TRBV4-1 and TRBJ2-7, with D possibly matching TRBD2 (5 bases). The DNA end is a closer match to TRBJ2-5, so the J assignment may be wrong. The CDR3 runs 13 residues. CDR1 MGHRA and CDR2 YSYEKL come from the germline V gene. The DNA of the CDR3 is TGCGCCAGCAGCCAAGACGAGGGAGAGACCCAGTACTTC. This codes for CASSQDEGETQYF.

The rearrangement joins TRBV7-3 to TRBJ2-3, with 12 positions matching TRBD2. The CDR3 loop spans 18 amino acids. The V segment lost 5 bases and the J segment 6 bases; nucleotides outside the gene matches: 15. Germline assignment: CDR1 SGHTA and CDR2 FQGTGA. The CDR3 DNA sequence: TGTGCCAGCAGCCCAAACCCTCTAGCGGGGGGGCTCATGGATACGCAGTATTTT. Translation gives CASSPNPLAGGLMDTQYF.